This T cell receptor beta chain came from a study of Ad26.COV2.S vaccination and SARS-CoV-2 variants. Study details: The vaccine Ad26.COV2.S was put into the muscle once, or twice with 56 days between.

CDR3 length equals 15 residues. The germline CDR1 and CDR2 sequences are SGHRS and YFSETQ. The V segment lost 6 bases and the J segment 0 bases; nucleotides outside the gene matches: 7. Treatment noted: about 20 received Ad26.COV2.S at low or high dose, single or two shots; roughly five received placebo; per-sample allocation not given. The study sampled participants on day 63 after the first vaccine or placebo injection. An Ad26 vector carrying the Wuhan-strain SARS-CoV-2 spike served as the vaccine. Sequenced by immunoSEQ multiplex PCR; TCRdb stores in-frame clones only, minus some. This sample has about 350,000 clones, with around 90% found just once. Study-level points and caveats: Vaccinees reportedly had broad spike-specific CD8+ and CD4+ T cell responses. Placebo recipients and vaccine recipients were similar in non-spike TCR breadth.

A note on this clone: Its antigen is undetermined.

This sequence was found in a person between 18 and 60 years old who received the Ad26.COV2.S COVID-19 vaccine or a placebo. V is TRBV5-1 and J is TRBJ2-3; 7 nucleotides agree with TRBD2. The source material was peripheral blood, sampled in a trial of Ad26.COV2.S vaccine versus placebo. In DNA form, the CDR3 reads TGCGCCAGCAAGGTTAGCGGGTTTAGCACAGATACGCAGTATTTT. This gives the protein CASKVSGFSTDTQYF.